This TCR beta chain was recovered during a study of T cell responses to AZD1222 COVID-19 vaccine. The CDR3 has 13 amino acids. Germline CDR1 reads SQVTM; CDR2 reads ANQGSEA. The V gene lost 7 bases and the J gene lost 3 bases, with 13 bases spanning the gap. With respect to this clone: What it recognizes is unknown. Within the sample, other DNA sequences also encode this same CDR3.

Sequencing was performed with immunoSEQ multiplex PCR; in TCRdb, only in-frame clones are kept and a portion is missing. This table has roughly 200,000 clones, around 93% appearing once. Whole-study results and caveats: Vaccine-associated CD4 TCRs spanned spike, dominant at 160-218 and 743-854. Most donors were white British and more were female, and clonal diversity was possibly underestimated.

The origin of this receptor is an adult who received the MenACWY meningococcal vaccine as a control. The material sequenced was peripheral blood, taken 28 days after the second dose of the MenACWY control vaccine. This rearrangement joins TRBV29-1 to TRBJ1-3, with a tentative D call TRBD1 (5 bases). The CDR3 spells CSAVRGSGNTIYF. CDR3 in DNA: TGCAGCGCTGTGAGGGGAAGTGGAAACACCATATATTTT.